One T cell receptor beta chain is described in this entry. V was shortened by 5 bases and J by 2 bases, with 9 bases between the two germline ends. Germline CDR1 reads KGHDR; CDR2 reads SFDVKD. This CDR3 is 13 amino acids long. The sample belongs to a study of blood T cell repertoires in COVID-19. As for the study in general: The United States, Italy and Spain were the sources of the acute and convalescent COVID-19 samples. PBMCs, B-cell-depleted T cells, or T cells provided the cDNA or gDNA that made up the material.

Methods used by the authors: Estimation of nucleated cell counts relied on the amplification of reference gene primers. Sequencing was performed with immunoSEQ multiplex PCR; in TCRdb, only in-frame clones are kept and a portion is missing. V, J and clone size derive from that table, while D and trimming were established from the DNA sequence. The repertoire includes about 230,000 clones, 83% of them detected once, and about 2.5% sits in the top ten. This sequence joins TRBV24-1 and TRBJ2-7; possible D gene TRBD2, 5 bases. This TCR was recovered from a woman in her 70s with active or convalescent COVID-19. The material sequenced was peripheral blood. The CDR3: CATSGSGTYEQYF. CDR3 in DNA: TGTGCCACCAGTGGGAGCGGAACCTACGAGCAGTACTTC.